The entry below describes one TCR beta chain. CDR1 is MDHEN and CDR2 is SYDVKM in the germline V gene. The CDR3 consists of 16 residues. V lost 4 bases, J lost 1 base, and 16 bases lay in between. This table comes from immunoSEQ multiplex PCR, and its TCRdb copy is limited to in-frame clones, with some not included. The repertoire holds about 160,000 clones, 92% seen once, with about 4.6% in the top ten. This sample was included in a study of T cell responses to AZD1222 COVID-19 vaccine. The sequencing used peripheral blood, collected on day 0 of MenACWY control vaccination. This chain connects TRBV28 to TRBJ1-1; D is unresolved. This clonotype was sampled from an adult in good health. The CDR3 spells CASSYPAAGSNTEAFF. For the CDR3, the DNA is TGTGCCAGCAGTTACCCCGCGGCAGGCTCGAACACTGAAGCTTTCTTT.